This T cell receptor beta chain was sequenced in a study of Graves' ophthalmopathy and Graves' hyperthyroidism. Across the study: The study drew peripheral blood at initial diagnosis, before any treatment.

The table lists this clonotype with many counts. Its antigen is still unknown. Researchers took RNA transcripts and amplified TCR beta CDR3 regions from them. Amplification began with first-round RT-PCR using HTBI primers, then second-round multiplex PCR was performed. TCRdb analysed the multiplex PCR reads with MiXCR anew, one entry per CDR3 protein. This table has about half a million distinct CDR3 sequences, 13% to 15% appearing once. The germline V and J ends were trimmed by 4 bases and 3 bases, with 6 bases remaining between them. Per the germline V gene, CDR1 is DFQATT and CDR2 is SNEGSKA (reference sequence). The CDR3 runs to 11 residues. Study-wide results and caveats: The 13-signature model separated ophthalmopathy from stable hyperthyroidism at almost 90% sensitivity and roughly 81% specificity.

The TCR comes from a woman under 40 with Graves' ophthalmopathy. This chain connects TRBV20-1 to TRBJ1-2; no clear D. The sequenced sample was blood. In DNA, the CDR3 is TGCAGTGCTACAGGCCACTATGGCTACACCTTC. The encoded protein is CSATGHYGYTF.